This TCR beta chain comes out of a study of blood T cell repertoires in COVID-19. Measured with immunoSEQ multiplex PCR; TCRdb has only the in-frame clones, and not every one. This sample has some 77,000 clones, with around four fifths found just once. Trimming took off 8 bases at V and 1 base at J, with 14 bases between the two ends. Germline V gene sequence: CDR1 MNHEY, CDR2 SVGAGI. This CDR3 region has 14 residues. The clonotype was recovered from a woman in her sixties or seventies with acute or convalescent COVID-19. Sequencing used peripheral blood. The chain recombines TRBV6-5 with TRBJ1-1; D remains ambiguous. The CDR3 bases are TGTGCCAGCCGTATCGACGGGGAGAACACTGAAGCTTTCTTT. It translates to CASRIDGENTEAFF.